This is a list of T cell receptor beta chains from one sample in a study of blood T cell repertoires in COVID-19. Generated by immunoSEQ multiplex PCR, the TCRdb table keeps only in-frame clones and is missing some. The sample contains roughly 420,000 clones, more than 75% of which appear only once. The material sequenced was PBMCs or T cells enriched from blood (not recorded which). These receptors came from a woman aged 25 to 39 with acute COVID-19. Both conserved end residues are trimmed from each CDR3. Clone size, where shown, is once, few, many, or a class for clones that have expanded.

v_call: TRBV6-4
clone_size: few
cdr3_aa: ASSETSGGTDTQY

v_call: TRBV24-1
clone_size: NA
cdr3_aa: ATSVGLEIDTQY

v_call: TRBV7-8
clone_size: NA
cdr3_aa: ASSLRGTEAF

v_call: TRBV6-5
clone_size: NA
cdr3_aa: ASSSAGKGNTIY

v_call: TRBV9
clone_size: once
cdr3_aa: ASSVASGGAYEQY

v_call: TRBV18
clone_size: NA
cdr3_aa: ASSPPSRAHGEQY

v_call: TRBV11-2
clone_size: NA
cdr3_aa: ASSLGPIGTEQY

v_call: TRBV5-8
clone_size: once
cdr3_aa: ASSLAPQGARDEQY

v_call: TRBV6-4
clone_size: NA
cdr3_aa: APRATDTQY

v_call: TRBV27
clone_size: NA
cdr3_aa: ASSPTGTSGANVLT

v_call: TRBV5-4
clone_size: NA
cdr3_aa: ASSLGQGLNYGYT

v_call: TRBV19
clone_size: NA
cdr3_aa: ASSIQEDQPQH

v_call: TRBV18
clone_size: NA
cdr3_aa: ASSPLQGTNEKLF

v_call: TRBV3-1/TRBV3-2
clone_size: few
cdr3_aa: ASSQSGETYNEQF

v_call: TRBV5-1
clone_size: NA
cdr3_aa: ASSLADRAVGGNTEAF

v_call: TRBV5-3
clone_size: NA
cdr3_aa: ARSLDRNTGELF

v_call: TRBV29-1
clone_size: few
cdr3_aa: SVVERGDNEQF

v_call: TRBV2
clone_size: once
cdr3_aa: ASSELGIAGASYEQY

v_call: TRBV7-3
clone_size: once
cdr3_aa: ASSSGTPAYNEQF

v_call: TRBV9
clone_size: NA
cdr3_aa: ASSPRQLNTEAF

v_call: TRBV29-1
clone_size: once
cdr3_aa: SVGGGVANTEAF

v_call: TRBV9
clone_size: NA
cdr3_aa: ASSPRGAGGTTDTQY

v_call: TRBV25-1
clone_size: NA
cdr3_aa: ASSEIGTGGNEAF

v_call: TRBV11-2
clone_size: NA
cdr3_aa: ASSLFTGGDTEAF

v_call: TRBV5-8
clone_size: NA
cdr3_aa: ASSLASGTYNSPLH

v_call: TRBV20-1
clone_size: NA
cdr3_aa: SASGPRVEQY

v_call: TRBV19
clone_size: NA
cdr3_aa: ASLDTGGVDEKLF

v_call: TRBV6-5
clone_size: NA
cdr3_aa: ASRHRDRGTYEQY

v_call: TRBV18
clone_size: NA
cdr3_aa: ASSPQRLAGGADTQY

v_call: TRBV18
clone_size: NA
cdr3_aa: ASSPTTGPNEKLF

v_call: TRBV6-1
clone_size: NA
cdr3_aa: ASSEVGFRVTGEQY

v_call: TRBV3-1/TRBV3-2
clone_size: NA
cdr3_aa: ASSPSYEQY

v_call: TRBV4-1
clone_size: NA
cdr3_aa: ASSQVTVWYEQY

v_call: TRBV30
clone_size: NA
cdr3_aa: AWGQRGFGELF

v_call: TRBV9
clone_size: few
cdr3_aa: ASSATGQGVSGGYT

v_call: TRBV30
clone_size: NA
cdr3_aa: AWSVRRTGGELF

v_call: TRBV4-3
clone_size: NA
cdr3_aa: ASSQIRGLNTEAF

v_call: TRBV9
clone_size: NA
cdr3_aa: ASSGFQGDNYGYT

v_call: TRBV30
clone_size: once
cdr3_aa: AWTGRGDYGYT

v_call: TRBV7-2
clone_size: NA
cdr3_aa: ASSLLISGVETQY

v_call: TRBV28
clone_size: NA
cdr3_aa: ASSLAAVNTQY

v_call: TRBV5-1
clone_size: NA
cdr3_aa: ASIGSGGPNTGELF

v_call: TRBV3-1/TRBV3-2
clone_size: NA
cdr3_aa: ASSQDRLRGNNSPLH

v_call: TRBV7-6
clone_size: NA
cdr3_aa: ASIPGQGTEAF

v_call: TRBV25-1
clone_size: NA
cdr3_aa: ASSRTGNYGYT

v_call: TRBV6-5
clone_size: NA
cdr3_aa: ASSYSSGGTYEQY

v_call: TRBV4-3
clone_size: NA
cdr3_aa: ASSQDLRATEAF

v_call: TRBV6-5
clone_size: NA
cdr3_aa: ASSNPRVGGYT

v_call: TRBV4-1
clone_size: once
cdr3_aa: ASSQAGQGVSEQY

v_call: TRBV6-6
clone_size: NA
cdr3_aa: ASSGSGPERGTEAF

v_call: TRBV7-8
clone_size: NA
cdr3_aa: ASSLSPGGGEQY

v_call: TRBV6-6
clone_size: NA
cdr3_aa: ASSPPGGSYEQY

v_call: TRBV12-5
clone_size: NA
cdr3_aa: ASGLVPDGSSGANVLT

v_call: TRBV5-1
clone_size: NA
cdr3_aa: ASSLVSGSTYNEQF

v_call: TRBV27
clone_size: NA
cdr3_aa: ASSLVGGANEQF

v_call: TRBV30
clone_size: few
cdr3_aa: AWSQDEQF

v_call: TRBV27
clone_size: NA
cdr3_aa: ASSHGTGATNEKLF

v_call: TRBV7-2
clone_size: NA
cdr3_aa: ASSPTGVATEAF

v_call: TRBV29-1
clone_size: NA
cdr3_aa: SIAGGTRETQY

v_call: TRBV30
clone_size: NA
cdr3_aa: AWSGLAGGQTQY